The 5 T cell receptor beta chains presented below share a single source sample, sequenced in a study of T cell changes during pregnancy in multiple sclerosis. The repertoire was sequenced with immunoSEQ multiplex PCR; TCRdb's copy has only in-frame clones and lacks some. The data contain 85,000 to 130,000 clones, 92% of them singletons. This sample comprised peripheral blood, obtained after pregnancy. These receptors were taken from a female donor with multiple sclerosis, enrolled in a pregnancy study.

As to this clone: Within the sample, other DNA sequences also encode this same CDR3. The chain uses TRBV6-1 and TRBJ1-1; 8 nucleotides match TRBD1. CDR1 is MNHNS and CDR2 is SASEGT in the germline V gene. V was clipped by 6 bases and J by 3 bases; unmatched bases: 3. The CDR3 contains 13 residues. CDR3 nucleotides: TGTGCCAGCAGCCTGACAGGGGACACTGAAGCTTTCTTT. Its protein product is CASSLTGDTEAFF.

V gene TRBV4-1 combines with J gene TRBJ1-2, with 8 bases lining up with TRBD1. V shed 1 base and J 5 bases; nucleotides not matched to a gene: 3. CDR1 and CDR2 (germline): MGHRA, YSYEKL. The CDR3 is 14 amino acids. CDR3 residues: CASSQGTGWYGYTF. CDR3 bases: TGCGCCAGCAGCCAAGGGACAGGGTGGTATGGCTACACCTTC.

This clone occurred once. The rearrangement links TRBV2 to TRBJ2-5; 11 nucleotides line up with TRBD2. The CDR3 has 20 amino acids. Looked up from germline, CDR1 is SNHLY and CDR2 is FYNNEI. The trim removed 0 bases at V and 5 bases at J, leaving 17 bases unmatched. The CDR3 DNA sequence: TGTGCCAGCAGTGAAGCTTTTCTTGGGACTAGCGGCAACCCCTCCGAGACCCAGTACTTC. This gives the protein CASSEAFLGTSGNPSETQYF.

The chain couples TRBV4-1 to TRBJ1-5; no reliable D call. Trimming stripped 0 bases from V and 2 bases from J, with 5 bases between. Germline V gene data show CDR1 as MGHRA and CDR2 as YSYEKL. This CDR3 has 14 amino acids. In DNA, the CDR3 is TGCGCCAGCAGCCAAGATTCGGGCAATCAGCCCCAGCATTTT. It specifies CASSQDSGNQPQHF.

The CDR3 sequence: CASSLGRNTEAFF. CDR3 in DNA: TGTGCCAGCAGCTTGGGCAGGAACACTGAAGCTTTCTTT. This chain connects TRBV5-6 to TRBJ1-1; no reliable D call. The CDR3 sequence is 13 residues long. Between the trimmed V and J ends, which lost 0 bases and 1 base, there was a span of 4 bases. The germline gives CDR1 SGHDT, CDR2 YYEEEE.